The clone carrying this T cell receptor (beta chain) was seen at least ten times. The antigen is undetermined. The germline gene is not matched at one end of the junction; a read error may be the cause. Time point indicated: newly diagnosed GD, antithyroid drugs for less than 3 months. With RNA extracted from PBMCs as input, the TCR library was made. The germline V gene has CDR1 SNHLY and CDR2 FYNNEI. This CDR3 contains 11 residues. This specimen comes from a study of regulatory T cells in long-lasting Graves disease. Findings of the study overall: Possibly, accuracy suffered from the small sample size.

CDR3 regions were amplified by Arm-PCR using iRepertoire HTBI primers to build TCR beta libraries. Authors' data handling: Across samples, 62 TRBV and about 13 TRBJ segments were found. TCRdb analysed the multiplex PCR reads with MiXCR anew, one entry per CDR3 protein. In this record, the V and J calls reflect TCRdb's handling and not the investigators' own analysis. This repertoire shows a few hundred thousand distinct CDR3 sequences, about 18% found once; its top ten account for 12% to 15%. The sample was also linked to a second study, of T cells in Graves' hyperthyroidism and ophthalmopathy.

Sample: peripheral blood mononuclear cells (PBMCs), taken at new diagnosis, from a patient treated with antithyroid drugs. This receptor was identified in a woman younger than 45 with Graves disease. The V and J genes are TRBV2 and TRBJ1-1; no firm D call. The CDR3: CATGRGTEAFF. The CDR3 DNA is TGCGCCACCGGACGGGGCACTGAAGCTTTCTTT.